The following is a T cell receptor (beta chain) sequence with its context. The target of this receptor is not known. Qualities for individual bases were not recorded, and no much larger clone is one base off. The sample's time point, from its label and the paper: pre-treatment sample, taken before nivolumab and TIL therapy. A phase I trial run at two centers enrolled adults with stage 4 NSCLC between late 2017 and early 2020. Samples came from a single-arm, open-label phase I trial of tumor-infiltrating lymphocyte therapy with nivolumab in advanced non-small cell lung cancer. Blood mononuclear cells from EDTA tubes were separated on a Ficoll gradient and snap-frozen as pellets, and DNA was extracted from the cells using a Qiagen mini-prep kit. These data belong to a study of TIL therapy for anti-PD-1-resistant metastatic lung cancer (dated by TCRdb to the early 2020s). With regard to the full study: Before any PD-1/PD-L1 blockade was given, tumors were harvested, nivolumab was then administered, and patients who progressed went on to receive lymphodepletion, an infusion of expanded TIL, and IL-2. T cell receptor beta sequencing of tumor and peripheral blood served to follow clonotypes across the tumor, the expanded TIL product, and serial blood samples. A median age of around 54 years (range roughly 35-80) and a median tumor PD-L1 proportion score of 6% to 7% were recorded among enrolled patients. A median non-synonymous tumor mutation burden of around 1.4 mutations per megabase was determined across the cohort by whole-exome sequencing. The cohort was composed predominantly of lung adenocarcinoma, with a handful of EGFR-mutant and two ALK-rearranged tumors included, and half of patients were identified as current or former smokers.

General conclusions and limits of the study: Clonotypes from the infused TIL partially replaced the baseline peripheral repertoire and then declined over months, and persistence showed no apparent association with response. The study protocol defined all tumor marker inferences as exploratory. The cohort was highly selected, including more treatment-naive, never-smoker and oncogene-addicted patients than is typical, which limits generalizability.

TCR beta CDR3 regions were amplified from genomic DNA with the immunoSEQ v3 hsTCRB kit using bias-controlled multiplex PCR. An Illumina NextSeq 500 was used to sequence the TCR libraries, reaching roughly 2.2 million read pairs at survey level or about 4.5-6.5 million at deep level. Concerning the study's data processing: V, D and J genes were assigned, non-productive sequences were removed, and clonality was reported by immunoSEQ Analyzer software. Repertoires of infused TIL and blood were compared using productive Simpson clonality and the Morisita overlap index of productive TRB rearrangements. The absolute count of a clonotype in blood was estimated by multiplying the lymphocyte count by the CD3+ fraction and by the productive frequency of the clone. This immuneACCESS table, as held by TCRdb, lists in-frame sequences with V and J called but not all clones. Of the missing ones, under half trace to an unresolved V gene in checked studies; the others have no known cause. V, J and clone size are taken as reported in that table, and D and trimming were inferred from the DNA itself. This sample is represented by tens of thousands of clones; roughly 87% of them were singletons. The ten top clones hold just over 2.5% of the sample.

The sample in question was blood, obtained at baseline. The sequence was collected from a person aged 25 to 79 with non-small cell lung cancer.

The sequenced DNA: TGTGCCAGTAGTCTAGCGACAGCGAACACTGAAGCTTTCTTT. Translation gives CASSLATANTEAFF. The rearranged segments are TRBV19 and TRBJ1-1; the D segment could be TRBD1, given 5 matching bases. At the junction V is shortened by 5 bases and J by 1 base, with 11 bases in between. From the cysteine through the phenylalanine, the CDR3 covers 14 amino acids. Only the CDR3 part of the read is kept: 42 bases, read in frame from the first base. CDR1 and CDR2, looked up from the germline V gene (reference sequence), are LNHDA and SQIVND.